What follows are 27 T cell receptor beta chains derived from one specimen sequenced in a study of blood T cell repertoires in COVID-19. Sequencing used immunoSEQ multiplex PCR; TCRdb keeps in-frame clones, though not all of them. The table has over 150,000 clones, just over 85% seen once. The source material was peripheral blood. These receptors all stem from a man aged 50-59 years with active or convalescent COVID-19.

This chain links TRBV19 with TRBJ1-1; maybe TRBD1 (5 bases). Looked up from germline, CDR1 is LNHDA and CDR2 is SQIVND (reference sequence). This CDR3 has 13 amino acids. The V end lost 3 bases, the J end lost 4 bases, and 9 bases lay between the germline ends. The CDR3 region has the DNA TGTGCCAGTAGTATCCTCGGGGGCACTGAAGCTTTCTTT. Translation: CASSILGGTEAFF.

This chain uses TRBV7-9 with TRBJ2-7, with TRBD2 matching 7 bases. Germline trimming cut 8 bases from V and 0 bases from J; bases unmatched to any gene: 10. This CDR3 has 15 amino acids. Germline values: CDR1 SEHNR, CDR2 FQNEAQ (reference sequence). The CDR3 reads CASRQGGGSSYEQYF. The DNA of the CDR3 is TGTGCCAGCCGTCAGGGCGGGGGATCCTCCTACGAGCAGTACTTC.

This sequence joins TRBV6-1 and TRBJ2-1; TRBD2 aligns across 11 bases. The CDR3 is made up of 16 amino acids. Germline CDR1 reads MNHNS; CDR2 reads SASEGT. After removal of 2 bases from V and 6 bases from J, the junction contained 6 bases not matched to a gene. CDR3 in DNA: TGTGCCAGCAGTGAATCGACTAGCGGGACCTCCAATGAGCAGTTCTTC. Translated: CASSESTSGTSNEQFF.

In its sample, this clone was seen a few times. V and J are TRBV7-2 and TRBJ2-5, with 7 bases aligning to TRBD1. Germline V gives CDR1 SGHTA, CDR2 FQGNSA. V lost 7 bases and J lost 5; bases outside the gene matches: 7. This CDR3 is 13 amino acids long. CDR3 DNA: TGTGCCAGCAAAGACAGGGCGGAGGAGACCCAGTACTTC. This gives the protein CASKDRAEETQYF.

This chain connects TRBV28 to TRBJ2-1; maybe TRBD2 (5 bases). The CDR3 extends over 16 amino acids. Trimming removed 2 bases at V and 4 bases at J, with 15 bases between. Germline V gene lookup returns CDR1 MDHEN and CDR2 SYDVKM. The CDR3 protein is CASSLRPRRFYNEQFF. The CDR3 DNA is TGTGCCAGCAGTTTACGCCCCCGGAGGTTTTACAATGAGCAGTTCTTC.

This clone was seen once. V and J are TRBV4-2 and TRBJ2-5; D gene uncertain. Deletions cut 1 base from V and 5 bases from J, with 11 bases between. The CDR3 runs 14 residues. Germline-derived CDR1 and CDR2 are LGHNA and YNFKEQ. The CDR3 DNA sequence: TGTGCCAGCAGCCAAGGCGCCAGCAGGGAGACCCAGTACTTC. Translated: CASSQGASRETQYF.

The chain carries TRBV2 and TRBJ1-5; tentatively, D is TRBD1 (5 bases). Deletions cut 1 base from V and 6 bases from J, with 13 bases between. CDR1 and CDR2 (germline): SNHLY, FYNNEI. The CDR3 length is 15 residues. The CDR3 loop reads CASSEGGVRSQPQHF. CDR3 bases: TGTGCCAGCAGTGAAGGGGGGGTCCGGTCTCAGCCCCAGCATTTT.

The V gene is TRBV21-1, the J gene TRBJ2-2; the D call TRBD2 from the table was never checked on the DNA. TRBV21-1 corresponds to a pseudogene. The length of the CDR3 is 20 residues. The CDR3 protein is CASPTYRDSRGGGVTGELFF. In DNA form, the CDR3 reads TGTGCCAGCCCCACCTACCGGGACTCGCGGGGGGGTGGGGTCACCGGGGAGCTGTTTTTT.

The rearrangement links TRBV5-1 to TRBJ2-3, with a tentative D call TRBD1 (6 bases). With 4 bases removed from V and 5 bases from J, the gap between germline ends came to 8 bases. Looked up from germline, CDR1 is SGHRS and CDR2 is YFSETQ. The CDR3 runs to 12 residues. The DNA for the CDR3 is TGCGCCAGCAGCCCACAGGGAGATACGCAGTATTTT. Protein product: CASSPQGDTQYF.

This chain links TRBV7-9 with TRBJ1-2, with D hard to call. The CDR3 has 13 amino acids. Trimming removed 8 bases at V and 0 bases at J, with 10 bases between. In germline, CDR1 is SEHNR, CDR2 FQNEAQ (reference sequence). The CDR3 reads CASPNGANYGYTF. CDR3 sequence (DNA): TGTGCCAGCCCGAACGGTGCTAACTATGGCTACACCTTC.

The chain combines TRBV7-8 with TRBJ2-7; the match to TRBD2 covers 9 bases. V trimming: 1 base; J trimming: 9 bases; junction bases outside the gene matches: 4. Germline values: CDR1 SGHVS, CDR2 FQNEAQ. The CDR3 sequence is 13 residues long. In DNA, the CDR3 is TGTGCCAGCAGCTTAGGTAGCGGGAGAGGGCAGTACTTC. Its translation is CASSLGSGRGQYF.

The CDR3 region is CASHPAGGRNSPLHF. CDR3 nucleotide sequence: TGTGCCTCTCATCCCGCGGGGGGCCGGAATTCACCCCTCCACTTT. This rearrangement joins TRBV10-3 to TRBJ1-6; weak D call: TRBD1 (6 bases). Germline V gene lookup returns CDR1 ENHRY and CDR2 SYGVKD. The ends were cut back, 11 bases at V and 7 bases at J, with 21 bases in the middle. This CDR3 is 15 amino acids long.

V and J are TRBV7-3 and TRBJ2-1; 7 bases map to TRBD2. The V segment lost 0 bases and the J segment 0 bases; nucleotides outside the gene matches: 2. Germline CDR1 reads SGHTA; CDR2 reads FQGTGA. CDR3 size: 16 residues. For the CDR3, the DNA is TGTGCCAGCAGCTTAACCGGGAGGAGCTCCTACAATGAGCAGTTCTTC. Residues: CASSLTGRSSYNEQFF.

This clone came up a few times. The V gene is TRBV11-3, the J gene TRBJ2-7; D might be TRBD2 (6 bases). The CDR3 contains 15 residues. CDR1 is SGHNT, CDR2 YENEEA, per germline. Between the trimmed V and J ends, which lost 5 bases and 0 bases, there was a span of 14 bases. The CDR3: CASSPSFGSSYEQYF. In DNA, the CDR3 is TGTGCCAGCAGCCCCAGTTTCGGGAGCTCCTACGAGCAGTACTTC.

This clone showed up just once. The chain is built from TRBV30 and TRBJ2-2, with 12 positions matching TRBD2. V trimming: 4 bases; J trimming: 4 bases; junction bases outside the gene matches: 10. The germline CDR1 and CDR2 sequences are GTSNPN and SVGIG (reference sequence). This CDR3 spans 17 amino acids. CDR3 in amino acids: CAWIQWTSGASTGELFF. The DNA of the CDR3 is TGTGCCTGGATCCAATGGACTAGCGGGGCCTCCACCGGGGAGCTGTTTTTT.

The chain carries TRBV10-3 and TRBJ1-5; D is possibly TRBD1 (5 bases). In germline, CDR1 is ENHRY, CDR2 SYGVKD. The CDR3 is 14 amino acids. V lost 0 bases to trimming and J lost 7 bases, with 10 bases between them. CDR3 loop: CAISESGGGQPQHF. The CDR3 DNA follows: TGTGCCATCAGTGAGTCGGGGGGTGGCCAGCCCCAGCATTTT.

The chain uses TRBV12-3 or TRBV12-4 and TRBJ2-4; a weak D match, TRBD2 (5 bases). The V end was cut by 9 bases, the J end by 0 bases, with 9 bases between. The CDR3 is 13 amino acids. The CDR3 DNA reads TGTGCCAGTGTTGCGGGAGCCAAAAACATTCAGTACTTC. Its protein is CASVAGAKNIQYF.

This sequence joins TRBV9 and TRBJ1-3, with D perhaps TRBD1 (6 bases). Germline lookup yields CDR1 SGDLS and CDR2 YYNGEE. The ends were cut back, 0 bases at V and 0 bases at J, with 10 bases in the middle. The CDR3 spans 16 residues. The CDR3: CASSVASQGSGNTIYF. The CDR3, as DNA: TGTGCCAGCAGCGTAGCTTCACAGGGCTCTGGAAACACCATATATTTT. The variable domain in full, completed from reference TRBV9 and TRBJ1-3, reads DSGVTQTPKHLITATGQRVTLRCSPRSGDLSVYWYQQSLDQGLQFLIQYYNGEERAKGNILERFSAQQFPDLHSELNLSSLELGDSALYFCASSVASQGSGNTIYFGEGSWLTVV.

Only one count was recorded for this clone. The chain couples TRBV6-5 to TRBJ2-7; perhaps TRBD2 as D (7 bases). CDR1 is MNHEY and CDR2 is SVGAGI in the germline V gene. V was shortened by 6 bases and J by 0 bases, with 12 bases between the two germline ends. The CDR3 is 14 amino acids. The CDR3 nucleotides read TGTGCCAGCAGGAGGGGGGGGACCTCCTACGAGCAGTACTTC. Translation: CASRRGGTSYEQYF.

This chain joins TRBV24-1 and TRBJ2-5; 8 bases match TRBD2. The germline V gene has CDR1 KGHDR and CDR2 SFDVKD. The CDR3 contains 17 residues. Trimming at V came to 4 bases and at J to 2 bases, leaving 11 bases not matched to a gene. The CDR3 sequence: CATSEGNGGATQETQYF. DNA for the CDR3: TGTGCCACCAGTGAGGGCAACGGGGGGGCCACTCAAGAGACCCAGTACTTC.

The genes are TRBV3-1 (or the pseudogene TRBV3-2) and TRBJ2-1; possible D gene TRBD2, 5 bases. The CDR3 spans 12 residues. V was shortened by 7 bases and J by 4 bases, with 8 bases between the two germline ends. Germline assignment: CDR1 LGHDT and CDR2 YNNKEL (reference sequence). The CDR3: CASKAGYNEQFF. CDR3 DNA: TGTGCCAGCAAGGCGGGTTACAATGAGCAGTTCTTC.

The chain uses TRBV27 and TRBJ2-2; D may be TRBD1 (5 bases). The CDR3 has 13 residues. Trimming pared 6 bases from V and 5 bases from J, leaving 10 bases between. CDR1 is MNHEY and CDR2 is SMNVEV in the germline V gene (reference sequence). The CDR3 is CASSSGLTGELFF. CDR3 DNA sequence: TGTGCCAGCAGCTCAGGGTTAACCGGGGAGCTGTTTTTT.

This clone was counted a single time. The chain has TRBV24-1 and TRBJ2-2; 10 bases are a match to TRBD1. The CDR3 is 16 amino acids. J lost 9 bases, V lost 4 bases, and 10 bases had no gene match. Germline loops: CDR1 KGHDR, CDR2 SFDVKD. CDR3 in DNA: TGTGCCACCAGTGACCCGACAGGGGGCGTGGTCAGGGAGCTGTTTTTT. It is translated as CATSDPTGGVVRELFF.

CDR3 coding DNA: TGTGCCAGCAGCTTAGGGACAAACTCCTACAATGAGCAGTTCTTC. Amino acids: CASSLGTNSYNEQFF. The chain has TRBV7-3 and TRBJ2-1, with a weak D call TRBD1 (6 bases). CDR1 is SGHTA and CDR2 is FQGTGA in the germline V gene. Trimming removed 2 bases at V and 0 bases at J, with 8 bases between. The CDR3 runs 15 residues.

The CDR3, as DNA: TGTGCCAGCAGTTACCGGACAGGGGGCGTGGACAATGAGCAGTTCTTC. Amino acid sequence: CASSYRTGGVDNEQFF. V and J are TRBV6-5 and TRBJ2-1, with 11 bases that match TRBD1. The germline V gene encodes CDR1 MNHEY and CDR2 SVGAGI. The V and J ends lost 2 bases and 5 bases, in that order; junction bases with no gene match: 5. CDR3 length: 16 residues.

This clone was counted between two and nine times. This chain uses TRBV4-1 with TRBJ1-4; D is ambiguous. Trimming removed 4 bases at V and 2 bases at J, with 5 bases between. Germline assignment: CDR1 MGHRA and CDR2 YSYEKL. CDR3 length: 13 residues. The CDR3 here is CASSRPTNEKLFF. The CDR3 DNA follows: TGCGCCAGCAGCCGGCCGACTAATGAAAAACTGTTTTTT.

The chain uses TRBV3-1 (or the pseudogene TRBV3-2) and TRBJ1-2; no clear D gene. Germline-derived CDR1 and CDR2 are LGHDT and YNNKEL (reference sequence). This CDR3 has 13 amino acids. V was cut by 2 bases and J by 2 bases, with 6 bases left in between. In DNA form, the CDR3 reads TGTGCCAGCAGCCAACAGTTAAACTATGGCTACACCTTC. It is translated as CASSQQLNYGYTF.